This T cell receptor (beta chain) emerged from a study of CD8+ T cells in alopecia areata. Study conclusions and caveats: In scalp samples, resident alphabeta T cells of normal skin are also sequenced. Patients showed less clear TCR sequence sharing than mice, possibly partly because of HLA diversity. Affected scalp, especially in alopecia totalis/universalis, had a higher clonality than normal scalp did.

Isolated RNA was reverse transcribed into cDNA used as the sequencing template. The repertoire was sequenced with immunoSEQ multiplex PCR; TCRdb's copy has only in-frame clones and lacks some. The sample has roughly 100,000 clones, roughly 53% seen once. Cell sorting on a FACSAria was used to separate CD4+ and CD8+ T cells from the PBMCs. For this clone: What it binds is unknown.

The V end lost 2 bases, the J end lost 4 bases, and 11 bases lay between the germline ends. The germline CDR1 and CDR2 sequences are MGHDK and SYGVNS. The CDR3 runs to 15 residues. This clonotype was obtained from a human donor in good health. This chain joins TRBV25-1 and TRBJ2-2, with D hard to call. The sample was CD4+ T cells sorted from blood. The CDR3 DNA reads TGTGCCAGCAGTGAAGGGCATGTAGGCACCGGGGAGCTGTTTTTT. It specifies CASSEGHVGTGELFF.